One sample yielded the 14 T cell receptor beta chains listed below, sequenced in a study of blood T cells in healthy people across ages. The authors ran a second PCR of 7 to 11 cycles using a sample-barcoded 5' primer and a J-beta primer mix. In TCRdb, the 5' RACE reads were re-called with MiXCR into one record per CDR3 protein. In the table there are over a million distinct CDR3 sequences, less than 50% of which are singletons. The sequenced material came from blood. Every receptor here comes from a woman aged 60-70 years in good health.

The chain employs TRBV6-2 or TRBV6-3 and TRBJ2-5; 7 bases line up with TRBD2. The V segment lost 6 bases and the J segment 7 bases; nucleotides outside the gene matches: 8. The length of the CDR3 is 13 residues. Germline values: CDR1 MNHEY, CDR2 SVGEGT. The DNA of the CDR3 is TGTGCCAGCAGCCAACCACCTAGCGGGACCCAGTACTTC. This codes for CASSQPPSGTQYF.

V and J are TRBV11-1 and TRBJ2-5, with D tentatively TRBD1 (6 bases). Germline loops: CDR1 SGHAT, CDR2 FQDESV (reference sequence). V was shortened by 5 bases and J by 3 bases, with 16 bases between the two germline ends. The CDR3 sequence is 15 residues long. The CDR3 region is CASSRHRVMEETQYF. The CDR3 DNA sequence: TGTGCCAGCAGCAGGCACAGGGTGATGGAAGAGACCCAGTACTTC. Filled out from reference TRBV11-1 and TRBJ2-5, the complete variable domain reads EAEVAQSPRYKITEKSQAVAFWCDPISGHATLYWYRQILGQGPELLVQFQDESVVDDSQLPKDRFSAERLKGVDSTLKIQPAELGDSAMYLCASSRHRVMEETQYFGPGTRLLVL.

CDR3 bases: TGTGCCAGCAGTTCTGCGGGGACCTATGGCTACACCTTC. Translated, it gives CASSSAGTYGYTF. The chain recombines TRBV6-5 with TRBJ1-2, with a tentative D call TRBD1 (5 bases). The length of the CDR3 is 13 residues. The V gene lost 4 bases and the J gene lost 4 bases, with 10 bases spanning the gap. Germline CDR1 MNHEY, CDR2 SVGAGI.

The chain combines TRBV29-1 with TRBJ1-2, with 8 bases identical to TRBD1. V lost 3 bases to trimming and J lost 3 bases; unmatched junction nucleotides: 12. Germline assignment: CDR1 SQVTM and CDR2 ANQGSEA. CDR3 size: 16 residues. The CDR3: CSVDATGGRGDYGYTF. The CDR3 DNA is TGCAGCGTTGACGCCACAGGGGGTAGGGGTGACTATGGCTACACCTTC.

This clonotype was observed a handful of times. This rearrangement joins TRBV11-2 to TRBJ2-7; D uncertain. Trimming took off 5 bases at V and 5 bases at J, with 16 bases between the two ends. This CDR3 has 14 residues. Germline V CDR1 and CDR2: SGHAT, FQNNGV. The CDR3 region has the DNA TGTGCCAGCAGCCTGGACCGGTTGGTCAACGAGCAGTACTTC. This encodes CASSLDRLVNEQYF.

V is TRBV9 and J is TRBJ2-7, with 8 bases lining up with TRBD2. Germline V CDR1 and CDR2: SGDLS, YYNGEE. Trimming at V came to 6 bases and at J to 5 bases, leaving 10 bases not matched to a gene. The CDR3 covers 14 residues. The CDR3 protein is CASTDRGGRNEQYF. CDR3 coding DNA: TGTGCCAGCACCGACCGGGGGGGGAGAAACGAGCAGTACTTC.

The J gene is TRBJ2-7, the V gene TRBV12-3 or TRBV12-4; D call uncertain. V lost 3 bases, J lost 7 bases, and 10 bases lay in between. CDR3 length: 12 residues. The CDR3 coding sequence is TGTGCCAGCAGTTTTGGACCGCTGGAGCAGTACTTC. It codes for CASSFGPLEQYF.

This clonotype has more than one count but fewer than ten. The chain combines TRBV5-1 with TRBJ2-3; the match to TRBD2 covers 11 bases. The V gene's germline CDR1 is SGHRS and CDR2 YFSETQ. V shed 4 bases, J shed 2 bases, and the junction held 3 bases outside the gene matches. The CDR3 extends over 15 amino acids. The CDR3 here is CASSLGLAVTDTQYF. The CDR3 nucleotides read TGCGCCAGCAGCCTGGGACTAGCGGTCACAGATACGCAGTATTTT.

The sample holds a few counts of this clonotype. The genes are TRBV27 and TRBJ2-7, with 10 bases identical to TRBD2. The V segment lost 5 bases and the J segment 4 bases; nucleotides outside the gene matches: 14. The CDR3 length is 17 residues. Germline V gene sequence: CDR1 MNHEY, CDR2 SMNVEV (reference sequence). CDR3 region: CASSPSIPSGGIYEQYF. Written as DNA, the CDR3 is TGTGCCAGCAGTCCTTCTATACCTAGCGGGGGAATTTACGAGCAGTACTTC.

Concerning this clonotype itself: One end of the junction fails to match germline, which may point to a read error. The chain uses TRBV2 and TRBJ2-1; D call uncertain. CDR1 and CDR2 (germline): SNHLY, FYNNEI. The CDR3 length is 11 residues. CDR3 coding DNA: TGTGCCAACCGTCAGAACAATGAGCAGCACTTC. Its translation: CANRQNNEQHF.

This clonotype was observed at least ten times. The chain has TRBV3-1 and TRBJ2-1; tentatively, D is TRBD2 (6 bases). The CDR3 covers 14 residues. V was trimmed by 4 bases and J by 5 bases, leaving 12 bases between them. Germline-derived CDR1 and CDR2 are LGHDT and YNNKEL (reference sequence). This CDR3 reads CASSPTGGDNEQFF. CDR3 in DNA: TGTGCCAGCAGCCCAACCGGGGGTGACAATGAGCAGTTCTTC.

The chain links TRBV5-6 to TRBJ1-2; a possible D gene is TRBD1 (5 bases). V was pared by 5 bases and J by 6 bases, with 17 bases between. Germline V gene data show CDR1 as SGHDT and CDR2 as YYEEEE. The CDR3 is made up of 14 amino acids. The DNA of the CDR3 is TGTGCCAGCAGTCCGAGGGACCTCGGGGATGGCTACACCTTC. This translates into CASSPRDLGDGYTF.

This chain uses TRBV11-2 with TRBJ2-1; possible D gene TRBD1, 7 bases. CDR1 is SGHAT and CDR2 is FQNNGV in the germline V gene. Deletions cut 5 bases from V and 2 bases from J, with 19 bases between. The CDR3 is 17 amino acids. The CDR3 here is CASSLKARDRPYNEQFF. CDR3 bases: TGTGCCAGCAGCCTAAAGGCGCGGGACAGACCCTACAATGAGCAGTTCTTC.

This clonotype was detected a few times. The rearrangement joins TRBV10-3 to TRBJ2-3, with D tentatively TRBD2 (5 bases). The CDR3 runs 14 residues. Germline-derived CDR1 and CDR2 are ENHRY and SYGVKD. V shed 5 bases and J shed 0 bases, with 9 bases lying between them. Here the CDR3 reads CAISTRTSTDTQYF. DNA of the CDR3: TGTGCCATCAGTACCCGGACTAGCACAGATACGCAGTATTTT.